This TCR beta chain was found in a study of beta chain features in type 1 diabetes. At the level of the study: Patients and healthy donors were similar in age, gender and cell yields. Sorted cell examination encompassed 100,000,000 or so cells across all samples. Findings and limits, study-wide: Moderate yet significant TCRB CDR3 shortening was seen in Type 1 diabetes patients in all four CD4+ subsets. PCR could preferentially amplify shorter templates, alike in patients and controls.

V trimming: 4 bases; J trimming: 9 bases; junction bases outside the gene matches: 6. Germline loops: CDR1 SEHNR, CDR2 FQNEAQ (reference sequence). The CDR3 has 14 amino acids. As regards this clone: Its antigen is currently unknown.

The study reverse transcribed the entire isolated RNA, so it sequenced expressed TCRB transcripts. TCRdb's table, derived via immunoSEQ multiplex PCR, lists solely in-frame clones and lacks some. The table lists about 150,000 clones, about 9.3% of them singletons. The clonotype comes from a man aged 25-45 years with type 1 diabetes. Sequenced sample: central memory CD4+ T cells from blood. The rearrangement links TRBV7-9 to TRBJ2-1; 10 bases are a match to TRBD2. CDR3 DNA sequence: TGTGCCAGCAGCTCTCTAGCGGGAGCAGGTGAGCAGTTCTTC. This sequence encodes CASSSLAGAGEQFF.